This entry describes one T cell receptor beta chain. The sample is drawn from a study of cytomegalovirus exposure and HLA in healthy donors. The CDR3 totals 14 residues. V gave up 4 bases and J gave up 9 bases, with 17 bases separating them. Germline CDR1 reads SGDLS; CDR2 reads YYNGEE. Both 60 Vbeta primers and 13 Jbeta primers went into the PCR. Clones were sequenced by immunoSEQ multiplex PCR, and TCRdb holds only the in-frame ones, with some missing. The profile shows 170,000 or so clones, 70% to 80% of them singletons. The sequenced sample was PBMCs. The chain combines TRBV9 with TRBJ2-1, with a tentative D call TRBD2 (6 bases). The TCR sequence derives from a woman in her twenties or thirties in good health and CMV-seropositive. The CDR3 nucleotides are TGTGCCAGCAGCCCAGTACTAGGGCGGGGTGAGCAGTTCTTC. This sequence encodes CASSPVLGRGEQFF.